This record concerns one TCR beta chain sequence. This CDR3 spans 15 amino acids. V lost 0 bases and J lost 1, with 9 bases in between. CDR1 MNHEY and CDR2 SVGAGI come from the germline V gene. The source of the sample is a study of TIL therapy for anti-PD-1-resistant metastatic lung cancer. Study-level background: Tumors had a median PD-L1 proportion score of around 6.4%. Median tumor mutation burden was under 1.6 mutations per megabase.

The sample's time point: pre-treatment sample, taken before nivolumab and TIL therapy. This was the immunoSEQ v3 assay. Sequencing was performed with immunoSEQ multiplex PCR; in TCRdb, only in-frame clones are kept and a portion is missing. The table includes 60,000 or so clones, roughly two thirds detected once. V gene TRBV6-5 combines with J gene TRBJ1-2; D unclear. The sequencing used blood, collected at baseline. The TCR was taken from a person aged 25 to 85 with non-small cell lung cancer. CDR3 nucleotide sequence: TGTGCCAGCAGTTACTCGTATCAGATTAACTATGGCTACACCTTC. Protein: CASSYSYQINYGYTF.